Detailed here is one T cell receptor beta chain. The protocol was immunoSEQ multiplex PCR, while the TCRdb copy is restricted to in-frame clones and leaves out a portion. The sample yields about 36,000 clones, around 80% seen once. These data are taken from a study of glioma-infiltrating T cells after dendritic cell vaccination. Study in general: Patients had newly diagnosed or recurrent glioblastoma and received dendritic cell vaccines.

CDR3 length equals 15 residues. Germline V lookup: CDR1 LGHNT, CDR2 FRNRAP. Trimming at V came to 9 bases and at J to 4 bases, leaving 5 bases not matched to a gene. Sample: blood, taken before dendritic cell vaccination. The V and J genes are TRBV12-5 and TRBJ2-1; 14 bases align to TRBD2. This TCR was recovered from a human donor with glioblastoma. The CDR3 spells CASSGTSGGYNEQFF. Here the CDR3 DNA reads TGTGCTAGCTCCGGGACTAGCGGGGGATACAATGAGCAGTTCTTC.